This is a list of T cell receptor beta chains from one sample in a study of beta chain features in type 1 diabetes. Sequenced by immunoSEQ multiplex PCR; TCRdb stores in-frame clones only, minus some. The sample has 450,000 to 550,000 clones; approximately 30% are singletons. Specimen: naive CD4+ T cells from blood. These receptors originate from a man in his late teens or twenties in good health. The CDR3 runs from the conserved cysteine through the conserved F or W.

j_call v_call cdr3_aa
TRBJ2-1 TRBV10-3 CAIRGAYNEQFF
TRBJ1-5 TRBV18 CASSPRQGEKPQHF
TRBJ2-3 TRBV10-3 CATSGGPTDTQYF
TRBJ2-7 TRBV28 CASSTLDRGYEQYF
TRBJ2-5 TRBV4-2 CASSQVGAETQYF
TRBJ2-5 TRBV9 CASSTRQGAGLQETQYF
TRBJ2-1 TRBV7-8 CASSPTGTPSRNEQFF
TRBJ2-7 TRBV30 CAWTMFSGPEGEQYF
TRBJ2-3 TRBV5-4 CASSLDLSGLTDTQYF
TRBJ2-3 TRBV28 CASTRTGRPDTQYF
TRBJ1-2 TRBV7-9 CASSSRMDGYTF
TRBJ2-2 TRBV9 CASSVTSGRPNTGELFF
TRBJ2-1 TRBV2 CASSWTSGSGAGNEQFF